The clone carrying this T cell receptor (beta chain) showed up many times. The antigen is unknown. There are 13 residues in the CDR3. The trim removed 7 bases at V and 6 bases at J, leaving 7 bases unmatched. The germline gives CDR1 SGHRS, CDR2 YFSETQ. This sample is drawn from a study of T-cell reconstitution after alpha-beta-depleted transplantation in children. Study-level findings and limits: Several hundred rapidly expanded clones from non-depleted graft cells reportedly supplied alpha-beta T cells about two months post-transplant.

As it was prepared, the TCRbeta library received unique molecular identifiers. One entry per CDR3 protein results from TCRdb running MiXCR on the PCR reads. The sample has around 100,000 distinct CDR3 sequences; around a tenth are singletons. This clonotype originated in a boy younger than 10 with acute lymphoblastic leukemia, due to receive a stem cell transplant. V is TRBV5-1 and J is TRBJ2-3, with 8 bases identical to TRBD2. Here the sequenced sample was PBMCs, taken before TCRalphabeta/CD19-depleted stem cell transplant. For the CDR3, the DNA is TGCGCCAGCCGGGGACTAGGAGAGGATACGCAGTATTTT. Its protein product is CASRGLGEDTQYF.